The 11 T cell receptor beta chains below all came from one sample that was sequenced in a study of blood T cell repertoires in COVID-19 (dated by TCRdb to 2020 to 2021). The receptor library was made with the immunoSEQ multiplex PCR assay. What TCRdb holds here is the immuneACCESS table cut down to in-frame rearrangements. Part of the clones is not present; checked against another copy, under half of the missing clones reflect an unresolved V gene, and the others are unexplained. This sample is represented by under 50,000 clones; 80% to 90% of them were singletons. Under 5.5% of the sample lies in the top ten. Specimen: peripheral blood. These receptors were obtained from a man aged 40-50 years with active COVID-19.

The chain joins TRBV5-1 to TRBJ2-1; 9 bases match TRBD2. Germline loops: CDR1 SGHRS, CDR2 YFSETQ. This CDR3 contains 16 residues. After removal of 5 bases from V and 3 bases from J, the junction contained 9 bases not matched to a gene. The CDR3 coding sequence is TGCGCCAGCAGTCCACCTAGCGGGACAGTCTACAATGAGCAGTTCTTC. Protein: CASSPPSGTVYNEQFF.

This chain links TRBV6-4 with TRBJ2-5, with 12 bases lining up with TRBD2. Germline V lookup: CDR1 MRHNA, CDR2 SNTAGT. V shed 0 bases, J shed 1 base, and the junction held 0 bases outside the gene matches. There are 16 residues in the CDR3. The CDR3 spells CASSDSGLAGQETQYF. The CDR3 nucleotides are TGTGCCAGCAGTGACTCGGGACTAGCGGGCCAAGAGACCCAGTACTTC.

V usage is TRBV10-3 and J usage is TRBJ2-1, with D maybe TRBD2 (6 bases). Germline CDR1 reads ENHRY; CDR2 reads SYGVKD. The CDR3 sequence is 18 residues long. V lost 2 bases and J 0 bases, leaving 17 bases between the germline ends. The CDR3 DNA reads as TGTGCCATCAGTGAGGACACCGGGACTCGTCGCTCCTACAATGAGCAGTTCTTC. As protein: CAISEDTGTRRSYNEQFF.

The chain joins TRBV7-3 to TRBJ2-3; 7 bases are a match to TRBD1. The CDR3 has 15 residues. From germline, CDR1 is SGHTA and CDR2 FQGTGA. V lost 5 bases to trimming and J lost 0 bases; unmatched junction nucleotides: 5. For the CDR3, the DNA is TGTGCCAGCAGCCCGTGGGACAGTAGCACAGATACGCAGTATTTT. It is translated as CASSPWDSSTDTQYF.

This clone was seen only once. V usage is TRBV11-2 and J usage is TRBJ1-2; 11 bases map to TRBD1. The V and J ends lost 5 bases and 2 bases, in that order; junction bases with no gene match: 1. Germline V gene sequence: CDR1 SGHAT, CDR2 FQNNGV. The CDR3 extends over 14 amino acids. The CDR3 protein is CASSGDRGNYGYTF. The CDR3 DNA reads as TGTGCCAGCAGCGGGGACAGGGGGAACTATGGCTACACCTTC.

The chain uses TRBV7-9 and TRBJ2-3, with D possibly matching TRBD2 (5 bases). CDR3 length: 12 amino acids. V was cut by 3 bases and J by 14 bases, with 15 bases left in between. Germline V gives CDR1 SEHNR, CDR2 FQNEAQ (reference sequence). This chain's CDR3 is CASSFLRDPAYF. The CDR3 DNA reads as TGTGCCAGCAGCTTCCTCCGGGATCCAGCGTATTTT.

CDR3 coding DNA: TGTGCCAGCTCACCGGACGGACAGGGTGATGGCGGCTACACCTTC. As protein: CASSPDGQGDGGYTF. The chain links TRBV18 to TRBJ1-2, with 8 nucleotides matching TRBD1. The CDR3 is 15 residues long. V lost 3 bases and J lost 8; bases outside the gene matches: 11. CDR1 and CDR2 (germline): KGHSH, LQKENI.

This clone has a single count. The CDR3 sequence is CASRASGDNEQFF. The CDR3 DNA follows: TGTGCCAGCCGGGCTAGCGGAGACAATGAGCAGTTCTTC. The chain joins TRBV12-3 or TRBV12-4 to TRBJ2-1, with 7 bases that match TRBD2. V shed 8 bases and J 5 bases; nucleotides not matched to a gene: 6. The CDR3 extends over 13 amino acids.

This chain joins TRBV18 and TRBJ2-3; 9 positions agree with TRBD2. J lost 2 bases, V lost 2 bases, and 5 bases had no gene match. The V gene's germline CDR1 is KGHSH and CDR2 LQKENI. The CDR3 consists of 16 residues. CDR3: CASSPVVAGDTDTQYF. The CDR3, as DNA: TGTGCCAGCTCACCAGTGGTAGCGGGAGACACAGATACGCAGTATTTT.

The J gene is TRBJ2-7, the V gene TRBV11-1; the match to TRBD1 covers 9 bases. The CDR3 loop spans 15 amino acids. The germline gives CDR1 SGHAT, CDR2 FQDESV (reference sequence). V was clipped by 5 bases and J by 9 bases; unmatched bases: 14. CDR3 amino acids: CASSPYRGHSTVQYF. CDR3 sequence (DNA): TGTGCCAGCAGCCCTTACAGGGGGCACTCTACGGTGCAGTACTTC.

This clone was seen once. Here the CDR3 reads CASSPGLAGVDEQFF. CDR3 in DNA: TGTGCCAGCAGCCCGGGACTAGCGGGAGTGGATGAGCAGTTCTTC. V usage is TRBV7-3 and J usage is TRBJ2-1; the match to TRBD2 covers 14 bases. J gave up 8 bases and V 5 bases, and 5 bases lay outside the gene matches. The CDR3 has 15 amino acids. Germline-derived CDR1 and CDR2 are SGHTA and FQGTGA.